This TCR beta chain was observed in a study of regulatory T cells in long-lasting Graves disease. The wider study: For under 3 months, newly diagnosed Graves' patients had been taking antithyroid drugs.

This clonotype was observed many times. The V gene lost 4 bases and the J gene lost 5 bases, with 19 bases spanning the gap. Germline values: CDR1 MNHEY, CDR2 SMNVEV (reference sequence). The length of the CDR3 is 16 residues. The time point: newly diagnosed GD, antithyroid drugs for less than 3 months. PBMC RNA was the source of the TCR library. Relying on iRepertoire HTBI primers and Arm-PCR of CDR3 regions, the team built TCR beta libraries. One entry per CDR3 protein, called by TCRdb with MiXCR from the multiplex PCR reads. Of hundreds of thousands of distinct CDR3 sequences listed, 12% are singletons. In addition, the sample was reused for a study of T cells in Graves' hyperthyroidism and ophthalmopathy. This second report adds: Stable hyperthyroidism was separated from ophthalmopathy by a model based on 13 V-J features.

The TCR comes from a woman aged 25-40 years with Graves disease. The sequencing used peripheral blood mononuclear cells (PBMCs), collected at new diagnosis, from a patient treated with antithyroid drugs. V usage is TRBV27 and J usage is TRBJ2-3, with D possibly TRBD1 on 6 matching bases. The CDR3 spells CASSSIWAEGGDTQYF. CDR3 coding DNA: TGTGCCAGCAGTTCAATTTGGGCGGAAGGGGGAGATACGCAGTATTTT.